Below, 28 T cell receptor beta chains from the same sample are listed, as sequenced in a study of blood T cell repertoires in COVID-19. Data came from immunoSEQ multiplex PCR; TCRdb stores just in-frame clones and leaves some out. The top ten clones hold 1.5% to 2% of a sample with fewer than 250,000 clones, about nine tenths of them seen once. The material sequenced was peripheral blood. The source of these receptors is a woman aged 55-70 years who had recovered from COVID-19.

The chain carries TRBV7-2 and TRBJ2-7; the match to TRBD2 covers 7 bases. The germline V gene has CDR1 SGHTA and CDR2 FQGNSA. With V trimmed by 2 bases and J by 3 bases, 4 bases remained unmatched. There are 14 residues in the CDR3. As DNA, the CDR3 is TGTGCCAGCAGCTTAAAACCTAGCGGCTACGAGCAGTACTTC. Translated: CASSLKPSGYEQYF.

The rearrangement links TRBV4-1 to TRBJ2-2; 8 bases match TRBD2. The CDR3 totals 16 residues. CDR1 is MGHRA, CDR2 YSYEKL, per germline. Trimming took 0 bases from V and 7 from J; bases not matched to a gene: 7. Here the CDR3 reads CASSQDPGGRIGELFF. CDR3 DNA: TGCGCCAGCAGCCAAGATCCGGGAGGGCGCATCGGGGAGCTGTTTTTT.

This clone was seen a handful of times. The genes are TRBV3-1 (or the pseudogene TRBV3-2) and TRBJ2-3, with 8 bases aligning to TRBD1. V lost 4 bases and J lost 2; bases outside the gene matches: 5. The length of the CDR3 is 15 residues. The germline V gene has CDR1 LGHDT and CDR2 YNNKEL (reference sequence). This CDR3 reads CASSRTGMDTDTQYF. CDR3 DNA: TGTGCCAGCAGCCGGACAGGGATGGACACAGATACGCAGTATTTT.

The gene calls are TRBV6-5 and TRBJ2-1, with D perhaps matching TRBD1 (7 bases). Germline CDR1 reads MNHEY; CDR2 reads SVGAGI. This CDR3 has 11 residues. The V gene lost 5 bases and the J gene lost 14 bases, with 13 bases spanning the gap. The CDR3 sequence: CASSLQGRKFF. DNA of the CDR3: TGTGCCAGCAGTCTACAGGGGAGGAAGTTCTTC.

The genes are TRBV20-1 and TRBJ2-7, with 7 nucleotides matching TRBD2. The CDR3 contains 15 residues. The V gene's germline CDR1 is DFQATT and CDR2 SNEGSKA (reference sequence). The trim removed 3 bases at V and 3 bases at J, leaving 11 bases unmatched. The CDR3 is CSASGAGELNYEQYF. As DNA, the CDR3 is TGCAGTGCTAGTGGGGCGGGGGAGTTAAACTACGAGCAGTACTTC.

The chain combines TRBV19 with TRBJ1-6; TRBD1 aligns across 7 bases. CDR1 and CDR2 (germline): LNHDA, SQIVND (reference sequence). The CDR3 is made up of 14 amino acids. Trimming took 6 bases from V and 7 from J; bases not matched to a gene: 6. The CDR3 reads CASSAGQKNSPLHF. CDR3 sequence (DNA): TGTGCCAGTAGCGCGGGACAGAAGAATTCACCCCTCCACTTT.

V usage is TRBV7-3 and J usage is TRBJ2-5, with 10 bases aligning to TRBD2. The CDR3 has 17 amino acids. Trimming at V came to 5 bases and at J to 5 bases, leaving 14 bases not matched to a gene. CDR1 is SGHTA and CDR2 is FQGTGA in the germline V gene. The CDR3 bases are TGTGCCAGCAGCCCGGCCCGGTCTAGCGGGGGTACGGAGACCCAGTACTTC. As protein: CASSPARSSGGTETQYF.

V gene TRBV4-3 combines with J gene TRBJ2-1; a possible D gene is TRBD2 (5 bases). The CDR3 has 14 residues. In germline, CDR1 is LGHNA, CDR2 YSLEER. The V gene lost 3 bases and the J gene lost 10 bases, with 16 bases spanning the gap. The CDR3 here is CASSHATIGLEQFF. CDR3 DNA: TGCGCCAGCAGCCACGCTACTATCGGACTGGAGCAGTTCTTC.

The chain combines TRBV29-1 with TRBJ2-7, with D possibly TRBD1 on 6 matching bases. This CDR3 is 12 amino acids long. The ends were cut back, 5 bases at V and 6 bases at J, with 14 bases in the middle. Germline V gives CDR1 SQVTM, CDR2 ANQGSEA. This CDR3 reads CSVRQAPGEQYF. The CDR3, as DNA: TGCAGCGTTCGACAGGCCCCTGGCGAGCAGTACTTC.

The chain employs TRBV5-1 and TRBJ1-2; 9 nucleotides align to TRBD1. The CDR3 is made up of 15 amino acids. Germline V gene data show CDR1 as SGHRS and CDR2 as YFSETQ. The trim removed 4 bases at V and 8 bases at J, leaving 12 bases unmatched. CDR3 in DNA: TGCGCCAGCAGCGAGGACAGGGGTTTTCTCGGCGGCTACACCTTC. Translating gives CASSEDRGFLGGYTF. Full variable domain (remainder filled in from reference TRBV5-1 and TRBJ1-2): KAGVTQTPRYLIKTRGQQVTLSCSPISGHRSVSWYQQTPGQGLQFLFEYFSETQRNKGNFPGRFSGRQFSNSRSEMNVSTLELGDSALYLCASSEDRGFLGGYTFGSGTRLTVV.

The chain combines TRBV7-9 with TRBJ2-7, with D uncertain. The CDR3 has 12 amino acids. The ends were cut back, 5 bases at V and 8 bases at J, with 13 bases in the middle. Germline CDR1 SEHNR, CDR2 FQNEAQ (reference sequence). The CDR3 here is CASSPNSAQQYF. The CDR3 region has the DNA TGTGCCAGCAGCCCAAACAGTGCCCAGCAGTACTTC.

The chain has TRBV29-1 and TRBJ2-7; 8 bases line up with TRBD1. Germline assignment: CDR1 SQVTM and CDR2 ANQGSEA. CDR3 length: 14 amino acids. Unmatched junction bases numbered 10, after V lost 7 bases and J lost 2 bases. The CDR3 region is CSGTSGTGTYEQYF. The CDR3 region has the DNA TGCAGCGGCACATCCGGGACAGGAACCTACGAGCAGTACTTC.

The chain combines TRBV12-3 or TRBV12-4 with TRBJ2-2; TRBD1 might be the D (6 bases). The length of the CDR3 is 12 residues. V lost 10 bases to trimming and J lost 4 bases, with 10 bases between them. Here the CDR3 DNA reads TGTGCCATTGGCAGGGGCACCGGGGAGCTGTTTTTT. Encoded protein: CAIGRGTGELFF.

The chain has TRBV3-1 (or the pseudogene TRBV3-2) and TRBJ1-2; tentatively, D is TRBD1 (5 bases). V lost 5 bases, J lost 3 bases, and 16 bases lay in between. Per the germline V gene, CDR1 is LGHDT and CDR2 is YNNKEL (reference sequence). This CDR3 region has 15 residues. The DNA for the CDR3 is TGTGCCAGCAGCGAATCAGGGTCACCTGACTATGGCTACACCTTC. Its protein product is CASSESGSPDYGYTF.

This clone was counted between two and nine times. The chain recombines TRBV16 with TRBJ2-5; 11 bases match TRBD2. Unmatched junction bases numbered 8, after V lost 6 bases and J lost 2 bases. The CDR3 sequence is 16 residues long. The V gene's germline CDR1 is KGHSY and CDR2 FQNENV. CDR3 sequence: CASSPRRTSGQETQYF. Here the CDR3 DNA reads TGTGCCAGCAGTCCCCGGCGGACTAGCGGGCAAGAGACCCAGTACTTC.

The chain has TRBV6-6 and TRBJ2-3; TRBD2 agrees at 8 bases. The V gene end was trimmed by 5 bases and the J gene end by 6 bases; junction bases not matched to a gene: 19. The CDR3 runs to 18 residues. Germline CDR1 is MNHNY and CDR2 is SVGAGI (reference sequence). CDR3 coding DNA: TGTGCCAGCAGTCCAACGGGCCCCCCGGGACTAGAATTTGATACGCAGTATTTT. This codes for CASSPTGPPGLEFDTQYF.

The chain joins TRBV2 to TRBJ1-1; D unclear. Trimming took 3 bases from V and 1 from J, leaving 6 bases between them. The CDR3 has 13 amino acids. Germline V gene sequence: CDR1 SNHLY, CDR2 FYNNEI. CDR3 coding DNA: TGTGCCAGCAGTGACCTCCCGAACACTGAAGCTTTCTTT. Protein product: CASSDLPNTEAFF.

The rearrangement links TRBV15 to TRBJ2-7, with 7 bases fitting TRBD1. The CDR3 covers 16 residues. V shed 1 base and J 5 bases; nucleotides not matched to a gene: 11. Germline CDR1 and CDR2: LNHNV and YYDKDF (reference sequence). CDR3 loop: CATSRAEWQGDDEQYF. Written as DNA, the CDR3 is TGTGCCACCAGCAGAGCGGAGTGGCAGGGGGACGACGAGCAGTACTTC.

The chain has TRBV7-8 and TRBJ2-7, with D perhaps TRBD2 (6 bases). CDR1 and CDR2 (germline): SGHVS, FQNEAQ. This CDR3 is built from 12 residues. The V end lost 8 bases, the J end lost 3 bases, and 11 bases lay between the germline ends. CDR3 sequence (DNA): TGTGCCAGCGGGAGGACCGGCTACGAGCAGTACTTC. As protein: CASGRTGYEQYF.

The gene calls are TRBV7-2 and TRBJ1-3; a possible D gene is TRBD1 (5 bases). With 5 bases removed from V and 4 bases from J, the gap between germline ends came to 15 bases. In germline, CDR1 is SGHTA, CDR2 FQGNSA. CDR3 length equals 15 residues. CDR3 residues: CASSHVGGPGNTIYF. CDR3 nucleotide sequence: TGTGCCAGCAGCCACGTGGGGGGTCCGGGAAACACCATATATTTT. Full variable domain (missing parts from reference TRBV7-2 and TRBJ1-3): GAGVSQSPSNKVTEKGKDVELRCDPISGHTALYWYRQSLGQGLEFLIYFQGNSAPDKSGLPSDRFSAERTGGSVSTLTIQRTQQEDSAVYLCASSHVGGPGNTIYFGEGSWLTVV.

Concerning this clone itself: Mismatch with germline at one junction end may stem from a read error. The chain links TRBV10-3 to TRBJ1-1, with D unclear. The CDR3 consists of 14 residues. Germline V gene sequence: CDR1 ENHRY, CDR2 SYGVKD. DNA of the CDR3: TGTGCCATCGGTGAGTCCGGAGTGAACACTGAAGCTTTCTTT. Residues: CAIGESGVNTEAFF.

V is TRBV5-1 and J is TRBJ1-4; D gene uncertain. Germline CDR1 SGHRS, CDR2 YFSETQ. Trimming shortened V by 0 bases and J by 5 bases, and 5 bases separated the two germline ends. CDR3 length equals 13 residues. The CDR3 DNA follows: TGCGCCAGCAGCTTGGGTCTCAATGAAAAACTGTTTTTT. Translation gives CASSLGLNEKLFF.

In its sample, this clone was seen once. The chain has TRBV28 and TRBJ2-6; no clear D gene. CDR3 size: 15 residues. Trimming pared 5 bases from V and 1 base from J, leaving 9 bases between. Germline CDR1 is MDHEN and CDR2 is SYDVKM. The DNA of the CDR3 is TGTGCCAGCAGTCCCCCCGAGTCTGGGGCCAACGTCCTGACTTTC. Translation: CASSPPESGANVLTF.

CDR3 in DNA: TGTGCCAGCAGCTTGGCGGGGGGGGCAGATACGCAGTATTTT. Amino acids: CASSLAGGADTQYF. The chain carries TRBV5-4 and TRBJ2-3; TRBD2 aligns across 8 bases. CDR3 length equals 14 residues. With 0 bases clipped from V and 4 bases from J, the junction kept 1 base outside the gene matches. The V gene's germline CDR1 is SGHNT and CDR2 YYREEE (reference sequence).

This clone was found once. The chain joins TRBV29-1 to TRBJ1-2; tentatively, D is TRBD1 (6 bases). V lost 3 bases and J 10 bases, leaving 18 bases between the germline ends. Germline V lookup: CDR1 SQVTM, CDR2 ANQGSEA. The CDR3 totals 13 residues. The CDR3 DNA reads as TGCAGCGTTGATGAGAAGGGGGTAGGGGACTACACCTTC. As protein: CSVDEKGVGDYTF.

This clone was detected only once. As DNA, the CDR3 is TGTGCCAGCAGCATCCGACAGGGGCTGAACACTGAAGCTTTCTTT. Translating it yields CASSIRQGLNTEAFF. The chain carries TRBV7-9 and TRBJ1-1, with 8 bases that match TRBD1. The CDR3 runs to 15 residues. J lost 0 bases, V lost 5 bases, and 5 bases had no gene match. CDR1 and CDR2 from the germline V gene are SEHNR and FQNEAQ (reference sequence).

The J gene is TRBJ2-1, the V gene TRBV28, with 7 positions matching TRBD2. The CDR3 is made up of 15 amino acids. The germline V gene has CDR1 MDHEN and CDR2 SYDVKM. Losses at the gene ends were 7 bases for V and 1 base for J; bases not matched to a gene: 7. The CDR3 region is CASNPQRGSYNEQFF. CDR3 bases: TGTGCCAGCAATCCCCAGCGGGGATCCTACAATGAGCAGTTCTTC.

This clone was found once. This chain connects TRBV9 to TRBJ2-5, with 11 bases lining up with TRBD2. Looked up from germline, CDR1 is SGDLS and CDR2 is YYNGEE. The CDR3 covers 14 residues. The J segment lost 5 bases and the V segment lost 5 bases, leaving 5 bases of the junction unmatched. CDR3 DNA sequence: TGTGCCAGCAGTCTAGCGGGGGGTTCGGAGACCCAGTACTTC. It yields the protein CASSLAGGSETQYF.